The 5 T cell receptor beta chains reported below all come from one sample, sequenced in a study of beta chain features in type 1 diabetes. Sequencing targeted expressed TCRB transcripts, as all isolated RNA had been reverse transcribed. The method was immunoSEQ multiplex PCR; TCRdb's version includes in-frame clones alone and lacks a portion of them. The sample holds hundreds of thousands of clones, roughly a sixth seen once. The sequenced sample was naive CD4+ T cells from blood. The origin of the receptors is a man aged 18 to 29 in good health.

J is TRBJ1-6 and V is TRBV28; D ambiguous. Germline V lookup: CDR1 MDHEN, CDR2 SYDVKM. With 3 bases removed from V and 7 bases from J, the gap between germline ends came to 10 bases. The CDR3 has 14 amino acids. CDR3 protein: CASSFERSNSPLHF. Here the CDR3 DNA reads TGTGCCAGCAGTTTTGAACGGTCGAATTCACCCCTCCACTTT.

The chain joins TRBV14 to TRBJ1-6; D call uncertain. Trimming removed 6 bases at V and 8 bases at J, with 11 bases between. The CDR3 loop spans 13 amino acids. Germline loops: CDR1 SGHDN, CDR2 FVKESK. The DNA for the CDR3 is TGTGCCAGCAGTCCGAGGCGCGATTCACCCCTCCACTTT. Protein: CASSPRRDSPLHF. The variable domain in full, with the rest retrieved from reference TRBV14 and TRBJ1-6, is EAGVTQFPSHSVIEKGQTVTLRCDPISGHDNLYWYRRVMGKEIKFLLHFVKESKQDESGMPNNRFLAERTGGTYSTLKVQPAELEDSGVYFCASSPRRDSPLHFGNGTRLTVT.

This clone was counted between two and nine times. The chain couples TRBV7-9 to TRBJ1-2; possible D gene TRBD1, 5 bases. Trimming stripped 5 bases from V and 0 bases from J, with 13 bases between. This CDR3 region has 15 residues. Germline values: CDR1 SEHNR, CDR2 FQNEAQ (reference sequence). The CDR3 DNA follows: TGTGCCAGCAGCCCGACATGGGACCCTAACTATGGCTACACCTTC. It translates to CASSPTWDPNYGYTF.

The sample holds a few counts of this clone. The rearrangement joins TRBV19 to TRBJ2-5; TRBD1 is a possible D gene (6 bases). Germline loops: CDR1 LNHDA, CDR2 SQIVND (reference sequence). The V end lost 5 bases, the J end lost 1 base, and 11 bases lay between the germline ends. CDR3 length: 14 amino acids. The CDR3 spells CASSEGQIQETQYF. DNA of the CDR3: TGTGCCAGTAGTGAAGGACAGATCCAAGAGACCCAGTACTTC.

This clone was recorded a few times. The chain uses TRBV6-6 and TRBJ2-7; D may be TRBD1 (6 bases). The CDR3 runs to 15 residues. With 6 bases removed from V and 0 bases from J, the gap between germline ends came to 15 bases. Germline V gives CDR1 MNHNY, CDR2 SVGAGI (reference sequence). The CDR3 nucleotides are TGTGCCAGCAGAGAAACAGGGATGAGCTCCTACGAGCAGTACTTC. This sequence encodes CASRETGMSSYEQYF.